Listed below are T cell receptor beta chains from one sample, sequenced in a study of cytomegalovirus exposure and HLA in healthy donors. Only in-frame clones appear in the TCRdb table, and some are missing; sequencing was by immunoSEQ multiplex PCR. The repertoire holds fewer than 250,000 clones, with about three quarters as singletons. The sample taken for sequencing was PBMCs. All receptors come from a man aged 35 to 55 in good health and CMV-seronegative. CDR3s include the opening cysteine and the closing phenylalanine or tryptophan. D genes are given only for firm matches. For some rows the clone size is stated as once, few or many, or as a class when expanded; others skip it.

NA	TRBJ2-7	NA	TRBV28	CASSLSGYSSYEQYF	TGTGCCAGCAGTTTATCAGGGTACAGCTCCTACGAGCAGTACTTC
NA	TRBJ1-3	NA	TRBV7-8	CACKQTGNTIYF	TGTGCCTGCAAGCAAACTGGAAACACCATATATTTT
NA	TRBJ1-5	NA	TRBV11-2	CASSLGRGGNQPQHF	TGTGCCAGCAGCTTAGGCAGGGGTGGCAATCAGCCCCAGCATTTT
NA	TRBJ2-5	NA	TRBV5-1	CASSLVPGRETQYF	TGCGCCAGCAGCTTGGTGCCAGGGAGGGAGACCCAGTACTTC
NA	TRBJ1-6	NA	TRBV14	CASSLWGQGNSPLHF	TGTGCCAGCAGCCTCTGGGGGCAGGGGAATTCACCCCTCCACTTT
NA	TRBJ2-1	TRBD2	TRBV2	CASRTLAAGGEQFF	TGTGCCAGCAGGACCCTCGCGGCGGGAGGAGAGCAGTTCTTC
NA	TRBJ2-3	TRBD2	TRBV19	CASSGGLAGVRDTQYF	TGTGCCAGTAGTGGCGGACTAGCGGGAGTTAGAGATACGCAGTATTTT
once	TRBJ1-2	TRBD1	TRBV5-6	CASSRRDRGLLNYGYTF	TGTGCCAGCAGCCGGAGGGACAGGGGGCTCCTTAACTATGGCTACACCTTC
NA	TRBJ1-6	NA	TRBV4-2	CASSRVRSSYNSPLHF	TGTGCCAGCAGCCGAGTACGGAGCTCCTATAATTCACCCCTCCACTTT
NA	TRBJ2-3	TRBD1	TRBV27	CASSSRDSSTDTQYF	TGTGCCAGCAGTTCCCGGGACAGTAGCACAGATACGCAGTATTTT
few	TRBJ1-4	NA	TRBV4-2	CASSQDPQGIYGPSEKLFF	TGTGCCAGCAGCCAAGATCCCCAGGGTATCTACGGGCCCTCTGAAAAACTGTTTTTT
NA	TRBJ1-2	NA	TRBV7-3	CASSWGQGYGYTF	TGTGCCAGCAGTTGGGGGCAGGGATATGGCTACACCTTC
NA	TRBJ2-7	NA	TRBV28	CASIRVRPIYEQYF	TGTGCCAGCATCAGGGTCCGTCCTATCTACGAGCAGTACTTC
NA	TRBJ2-7	TRBD1	TRBV15	CATTGEGSYEQYF	TGTGCCACTACAGGGGAAGGGTCCTACGAGCAGTACTTC
NA	TRBJ1-3	TRBD1	TRBV5-5	CASSSRTGAFSGNTIYF	TGTGCCAGCAGCTCAAGGACAGGAGCCTTCTCTGGAAACACCATATATTTT
NA	TRBJ2-1	NA	TRBV7-2	CASRSLGDEQFF	TGTGCCAGCAGAAGCCTGGGCGATGAGCAGTTCTTC
NA	TRBJ2-7	NA	TRBV10-1	CASSESSAAYEQYF	TGCGCCAGCAGTGAGTCATCAGCGGCCTACGAGCAGTACTTC
NA	TRBJ1-1	NA	TRBV18	CASSLSGALNTEAFF	TGTGCCAGCTCACTTTCAGGGGCCTTGAACACTGAAGCTTTCTTT
NA	TRBJ2-1	TRBD2	TRBV9	CASSSHPAAGGPDYNEQFF	TGTGCCAGCAGCTCCCACCCTGCAGCGGGAGGTCCCGACTACAATGAGCAGTTCTTC
NA	TRBJ2-7	TRBD2	TRBV4-1	CASRREGAGTDPYF	TGCGCCAGCCGGCGGGAGGGAGCGGGTACCGATCCGTACTTC
NA	TRBJ2-7	TRBD2	TRBV7-2	CASSFSLAGKNEQYF	TGTGCCAGCAGCTTCTCCCTAGCGGGAAAAAACGAGCAGTACTTC
NA	TRBJ2-2	TRBD1	TRBV5-4	CASSFQGAYTGELFF	TGTGCCAGCAGCTTCCAGGGGGCTTACACCGGGGAGCTGTTTTTT
NA	TRBJ2-7	NA	TRBV7-8	CASSLGSGLAFEQYF	TGTGCCAGCAGCTTAGGCTCAGGGCTCGCTTTCGAGCAGTACTTC
NA	TRBJ1-2	TRBD1	TRBV2	CASSESQGGGYTF	TGTGCCAGCAGTGAAAGCCAGGGGGGAGGCTACACCTTC
NA	TRBJ1-1	TRBD1	TRBV19	CASRDRAQGATEAFF	TGTGCCAGTAGGGACCGAGCACAGGGGGCCACTGAAGCTTTCTTT
NA	TRBJ2-3	NA	TRBV9	CASSVEKSMSTDTQYF	TGTGCCAGCAGCGTAGAAAAGAGTATGAGCACAGATACGCAGTATTTT
few	TRBJ1-4	NA	TRBV25-1	CASSRGPQSEKLFF	TGTGCCAGCAGTAGGGGCCCCCAGTCCGAAAAACTGTTTTTT
NA	TRBJ1-4	NA	TRBV13	CASSLFGNEKLFF	TGTGCCAGCAGCTTATTCGGGAACGAAAAACTGTTTTTT
NA	TRBJ1-5	NA	TRBV4-2	CASSQDRTQGRQPQHF	TGTGCCAGCAGCCAGGATCGGACCCAGGGGCGTCAGCCCCAGCATTTT
NA	TRBJ1-5	NA	TRBV6-6	CASSKSDNQPQHF	TGTGCCAGCAGTAAGTCAGACAATCAGCCCCAGCATTTT
NA	TRBJ1-2	NA	TRBV15	CATSRDSEGPYGYTF	TGTGCCACCAGCAGAGATTCGGAGGGACCCTATGGCTACACCTTC
NA	TRBJ1-3	NA	TRBV6-6	CASSTTTGLYF	TGTGCCAGCAGTACCACAACAGGGTTATATTTT
NA	TRBJ1-2	NA	TRBV19	CASSIYGRPSTF	TGTGCCAGTAGTATATACGGCAGGCCATCCACCTTC
NA	TRBJ1-1	TRBD1	TRBV5-8	CASSLEGQGLTDTEAFF	TGTGCCAGCAGCTTGGAGGGACAGGGCCTTACGGACACTGAAGCTTTCTTT
NA	TRBJ2-2	TRBD1	TRBV14	CASSRRDSGTGELFF	TGTGCCAGCAGCCGCCGGGACAGCGGCACCGGGGAGCTGTTTTTT
NA	TRBJ2-1	NA	TRBV4-2	CASSQERVFYNEQFF	TGTGCCAGCAGCCAAGAACGGGTCTTTTACAATGAGCAGTTCTTC
NA	TRBJ2-3	NA	TRBV5-5	CASSWGDRAAQYF	TGTGCCAGCAGCTGGGGAGATCGGGCTGCGCAGTATTTT
NA	TRBJ1-5	NA	TRBV27	CASSSQDRNQPQHF	TGTGCCAGCAGTTCCCAGGACAGAAATCAGCCCCAGCATTTT
NA	TRBJ2-1	NA	TRBV4-3	CASSPTGNVVFF	TGCGCCAGCAGCCCAACGGGTAATGTGGTGTTCTTC
NA	TRBJ1-1	TRBD1	TRBV5-1	CASSGNRGEAFF	TGCGCCAGCAGCGGAAACAGGGGCGAAGCTTTCTTT
once	TRBJ2-5	TRBD1	TRBV5-6	CASSRGLGQGEKETQYF	TGTGCCAGCAGCCGTGGTCTAGGACAGGGGGAGAAGGAGACCCAGTACTTC
few	TRBJ2-7	TRBD2	TRBV18	CASSGEREVGYEQYF	TGTGCCAGCTCCGGGGAGCGGGAGGTTGGTTACGAGCAGTACTTC
NA	TRBJ2-1	TRBD2	TRBV6-1	CASTLTSGSSSEQFF	TGTGCCAGCACTTTGACTAGCGGGAGTAGTAGTGAGCAGTTCTTC
few	TRBJ1-1	NA	TRBV15	CATSRDSGQLNTEAFF	TGTGCCACCAGCAGAGATTCGGGACAACTGAACACTGAAGCTTTCTTT